This T cell receptor beta chain was obtained from a study of breast tumors, draining lymph nodes, adjacent tissues. This CDR3 has 14 amino acids. The V gene lost 6 bases and the J gene lost 5 bases, with 13 bases spanning the gap. Per the germline V gene, CDR1 is MNHEY and CDR2 is SVGEGT. From the multiplex PCR reads, TCRdb called clonotypes with MiXCR, one entry per CDR3 protein. The repertoire has roughly 80,000 distinct CDR3 sequences, roughly a fifth of them found once; the top ten carry around 2.5%. Study results and caveats: The data were judged consistent with most tumor T cells coming from lymph node and expanding in tumor.

Axillary draining lymph nodes of breast cancer patients supplied the node samples. This clonotype was seen more than once but under ten times. As yet, its antigen is unknown. The sample comprised axillary lymph node tissue. This receptor was obtained from a female donor with breast cancer. Some clones in this sample may be carry-over from other donors' samples. The J gene is TRBJ1-4, the V gene TRBV6-2 or TRBV6-3, with D perhaps matching TRBD1 (5 bases). The CDR3, as DNA: TGTGCCAGCAGCCCCCGGGACTACAATGAAAAACTGTTTTTT. It codes for CASSPRDYNEKLFF.